The TCR beta chain under discussion was sequenced for a study of response to subunit inactivated influenza vaccine. TCRdb fed the RT-PCR reads into MiXCR, producing one record per CDR3 protein. Of more than 700,000 distinct CDR3 sequences in the sample, about 20% were seen once. The starting material was PBMCs from blood, obtained around 5 days after vaccination. This sequence originates from a man aged 45-65 years who received an inactivated influenza vaccine.

The CDR3 DNA follows: TGTGCCAGCAGTCCCCAGTTTAGGCGGGAGGGCCTTGAGACCCAGTACTTC. It codes for CASSPQFRREGLETQYF. The chain is built from TRBV12-3 or TRBV12-4 and TRBJ2-5; 9 bases fit TRBD2. The CDR3 sequence is 17 residues long. J gave up 5 bases and V 5 bases, and 15 bases lay outside the gene matches.